The rows below give T cell receptor beta chains drawn from one sample of a study of T cell responses to AZD1222 COVID-19 vaccine. Here immunoSEQ multiplex PCR was the method, and the copy in TCRdb shows in-frame clones only, minus some. The sample carries 100,000 to 150,000 clones, roughly 89% recorded once. The material sequenced was peripheral blood, taken on day 0 of AZD1222 vaccination. These receptors were taken from an adult in good health. Both conserved end residues are part of each CDR3. A D gene is named only where the DNA matches it firmly. Clone size is stated in some rows and not others, as once, few, many or a class when expanded.

>TRBJ2-1|.|TRBV3-1/TRBV3-2|.
CASSQEGQEGEQFF
TGTGCCAGCAGCCAAGAGGGGCAGGAGGGTGAGCAGTTCTTC
>TRBJ1-2|TRBD1|TRBV5-8|.
CASSGQGAWGYTF
TGTGCCAGCAGCGGACAGGGGGCCTGGGGCTACACCTTC
>TRBJ2-6|.|TRBV5-1|.
CASSLSSGANVLTF
TGCGCCAGCAGCCTTTCTTCGGGGGCCAACGTCCTGACTTTC
>TRBJ2-4|.|TRBV7-2|.
CASSSLGKNIQYF
TGTGCCAGCAGCTCCCTTGGCAAAAACATTCAGTACTTC
>TRBJ1-6|TRBD1|TRBV7-9|.
CASSLGTGNSPLHF
TGTGCCAGCAGCTTGGGGACAGGGAATTCACCCCTCCACTTT
>TRBJ2-7|TRBD2|TRBV7-9|.
CASSLGGASGTHEQYF
TGTGCCAGCAGCTTAGGTGGGGCTAGCGGGACCCACGAGCAGTACTTC
>TRBJ1-1|.|TRBV12-3/TRBV12-4|few
CASSFRNTEAFF
TGTGCCAGCAGTTTCCGTAACACTGAAGCTTTCTTT
>TRBJ2-5|TRBD1|TRBV7-3|.
CASSLLGGLEETQYF
TGTGCCAGCAGCTTATTAGGGGGCTTAGAAGAGACCCAGTACTTC
>TRBJ1-1|.|TRBV10-3|.
CAIRGLPGAEAFF
TGTGCCATCAGGGGACTCCCCGGGGCTGAAGCTTTCTTT
>TRBJ2-1|.|TRBV7-9|.
CASRLSGGNEQFF
TGTGCCAGCAGGCTATCCGGAGGGAATGAGCAGTTCTTC
>TRBJ2-1|.|TRBV7-5|.
CVRSFNEQFF
TGTGTCAGAAGCTTCAATGAGCAGTTCTTC
>TRBJ1-6|.|TRBV18|.
CASSPQGPGGNSPLHF
TGTGCCAGCTCGCCACAAGGCCCCGGAGGGAATTCACCCCTCCACTTT
>TRBJ1-1|TRBD1|TRBV6-4|.
CASSDRDRNTEAFF
TGTGCCAGCAGTGACCGGGACAGGAACACTGAAGCTTTCTTT
>TRBJ2-4|TRBD2|TRBV7-2|.
CASSPQTSGRRWYF
TGTGCCAGCAGCCCGCAGACTAGCGGGAGGAGGTGGTACTTC
>TRBJ1-5|.|TRBV7-8|.
CASSLGISNQPQHF
TGTGCCAGCAGCTTAGGGATTAGCAATCAGCCCCAGCATTTT
>TRBJ2-6|.|TRBV4-3|.
CASSQAGANVLTF
TGCGCCAGCAGCCAAGCCGGGGCCAACGTCCTGACTTTC
>TRBJ1-3|.|TRBV30|.
CAWLEEGFGNTIYF
TGTGCCTGGCTCGAGGAGGGATTTGGAAACACCATATATTTT
>TRBJ2-7|TRBD2|TRBV10-3|.
CAAMRTSNAYEQYF
TGTGCCGCAATGAGGACTAGTAACGCCTACGAGCAGTACTTC
>TRBJ1-5|.|TRBV19|.
CASSSTGRSSNQPQHF
TGTGCCAGTAGTAGTACAGGCCGCAGTAGCAATCAGCCCCAGCATTTT
>TRBJ2-1|TRBD2|TRBV20-1|.
CSASVLAGHSYNEQFF
TGCAGTGCTAGTGTACTAGCGGGCCACTCCTACAATGAGCAGTTCTTC
>TRBJ2-7|.|TRBV10-3|few
CAISPLLKVRYEQYF
TGTGCCATCTCCCCGCTGTTGAAGGTCCGATACGAGCAGTACTTC
>TRBJ2-3|.|TRBV7-2|.
CASTVRGSTDTQYF
TGTGCCAGCACCGTGCGGGGAAGCACAGATACGCAGTATTTT
>TRBJ1-2|TRBD1|TRBV27|.
CASSRQGGDYGYTF
TGTGCCAGCAGCCGACAGGGGGGAGACTATGGCTACACCTTC
>TRBJ2-1|.|TRBV19|.
CASSTSHYSYNEQFF
TGTGCCAGTAGTACTTCTCATTACTCCTACAATGAGCAGTTCTTC
>TRBJ1-5|.|TRBV7-9|.
CASSLVGTSGNQPQHF
TGTGCCAGCAGCTTAGTGGGGACTAGCGGGAATCAGCCCCAGCATTTT
>TRBJ2-5|.|TRBV7-2|.
CASSLGYRETQYF
TGTGCCAGCAGCCTAGGCTACCGGGAGACCCAGTACTTC
>TRBJ2-7|.|TRBV12-5|.
CASGPLRGFSYEQYF
TGTGCTAGTGGCCCTCTTAGGGGATTCTCCTACGAGCAGTACTTC
>TRBJ1-2|.|TRBV2|.
CASSDGGSGYTF
TGTGCCAGCAGTGACGGTGGTAGTGGCTACACCTTC
>TRBJ2-7|.|TRBV6-5|.
CASFQNAEQYF
TGTGCCAGTTTTCAGAACGCCGAGCAGTACTTC
>TRBJ2-3|.|TRBV9|.
CASSVAGWSDTQYF
TGTGCCAGCAGCGTAGCAGGGTGGTCAGATACGCAGTATTTT
>TRBJ1-6|TRBD1|TRBV4-1|few
CASSQGHGTVNSPLHF
TGCGCCAGCAGCCAAGGTCACGGGACAGTGAATTCACCCCTCCACTTT
>TRBJ1-1|TRBD1|TRBV3-1/TRBV3-2|.
CASSLRRGRGTEAFF
TGTGCCAGCAGCCTGAGGAGGGGGCGGGGGACTGAAGCTTTCTTT
>TRBJ1-4|TRBD1|TRBV6-5|.
CASTLRTGDEKLFF
TGTGCCAGCACTTTACGGACAGGGGATGAAAAACTGTTTTTT
>TRBJ2-7|TRBD1|TRBV14|.
CASSQVPGGGYEQYF
TGTGCCAGCAGCCAAGTGCCAGGGGGCGGATACGAGCAGTACTTC
>TRBJ1-3|.|TRBV12-3/TRBV12-4|.
CASSSEYTIYF
TGTGCCAGCAGTTCAGAATACACCATATATTTT
>TRBJ1-2|.|TRBV3-1/TRBV3-2|once
CASSHGTGTSGYTF
TGTGCCAGCAGCCATGGAACCGGGACCTCTGGCTACACCTTC
>TRBJ2-1|.|TRBV7-2|.
CASSPSSREQFF
TGTGCCAGCAGCCCGAGCTCTCGGGAGCAGTTCTTC
>TRBJ1-6|TRBD1|TRBV5-1|.
CASSLYGTGGDSPLHF
TGCGCCAGCAGCTTGTACGGGACAGGGGGCGATTCACCCCTCCACTTT
>TRBJ1-2|.|TRBV2|.
CAGTINYGYTF
TGTGCCGGGACAATTAACTATGGCTACACCTTC
>TRBJ2-5|.|TRBV7-9|.
CASSPGTTGYKETQYF
TGTGCCAGCAGCCCAGGAACCACAGGGTACAAGGAGACCCAGTACTTC
>TRBJ1-5|.|TRBV3-1/TRBV3-2|.
CASSQRGGDNQPQHF
TGTGCCAGCAGCCAAAGGGGGGGCGACAATCAGCCCCAGCATTTT
>TRBJ1-2|TRBD1|TRBV6-1|once
CASSDLTGTGRAANYGYTF
TGTGCCAGCAGTGACCTAACCGGGACAGGGAGGGCCGCTAACTATGGCTACACCTTC
>TRBJ1-5|.|TRBV7-2|.
CASSLVGVMSNQPQHF
TGTGCCAGCAGCTTAGTAGGGGTTATGAGCAATCAGCCCCAGCATTTT
>TRBJ1-2|TRBD1|TRBV6-5|.
CASRMGQDNYGYTF
TGTGCCAGCAGGATGGGACAGGATAACTATGGCTACACCTTC